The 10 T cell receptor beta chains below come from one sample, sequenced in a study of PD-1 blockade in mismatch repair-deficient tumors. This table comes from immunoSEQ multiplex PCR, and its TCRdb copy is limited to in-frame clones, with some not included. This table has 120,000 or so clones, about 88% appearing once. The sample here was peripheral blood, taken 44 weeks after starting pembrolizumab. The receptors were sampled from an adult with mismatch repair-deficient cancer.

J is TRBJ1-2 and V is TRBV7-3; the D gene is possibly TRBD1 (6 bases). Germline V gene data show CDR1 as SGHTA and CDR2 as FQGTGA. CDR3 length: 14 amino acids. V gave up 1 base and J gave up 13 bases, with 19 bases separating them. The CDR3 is CASSLIPGGQGFTF. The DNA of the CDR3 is TGTGCCAGCAGCTTAATTCCGGGGGGACAAGGATTCACCTTC.

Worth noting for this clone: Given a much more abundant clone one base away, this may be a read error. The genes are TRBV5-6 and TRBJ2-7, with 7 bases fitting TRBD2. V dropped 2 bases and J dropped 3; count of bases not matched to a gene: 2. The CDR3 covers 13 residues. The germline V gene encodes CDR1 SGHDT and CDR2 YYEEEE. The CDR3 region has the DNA TGTGCCAGCAGCTTTCCTAGCGGCTACGAGCAGTACTTC. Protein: CASSFPSGYEQYF. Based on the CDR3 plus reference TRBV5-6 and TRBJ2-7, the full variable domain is DAGVTQSPTHLIKTRGQQVTLRCSPKSGHDTVSWYQQALGQGPQFIFQYYEEEERQRGNFPDRFSGHQFPNYSSELNVNALLLGDSALYLCASSFPSGYEQYFGPGTRLTVT.

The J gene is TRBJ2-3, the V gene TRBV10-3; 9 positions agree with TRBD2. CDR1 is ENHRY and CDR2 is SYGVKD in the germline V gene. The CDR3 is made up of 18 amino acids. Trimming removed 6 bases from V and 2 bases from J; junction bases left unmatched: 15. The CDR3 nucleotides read TGTGCCATCAGAGACCGACTAGCGGAGCCGCGGGACACAGATACGCAGTATTTT. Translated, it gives CAIRDRLAEPRDTDTQYF.

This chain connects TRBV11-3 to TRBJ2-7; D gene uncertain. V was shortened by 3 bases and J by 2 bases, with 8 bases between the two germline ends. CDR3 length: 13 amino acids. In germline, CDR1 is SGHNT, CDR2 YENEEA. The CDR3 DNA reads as TGTGCCAGCAGCTTGGAACCTACCTACGAGCAGTACTTC. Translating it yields CASSLEPTYEQYF.

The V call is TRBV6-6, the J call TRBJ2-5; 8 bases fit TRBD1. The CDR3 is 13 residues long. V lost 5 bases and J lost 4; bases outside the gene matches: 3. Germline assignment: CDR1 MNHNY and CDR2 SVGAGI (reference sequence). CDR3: CASSRTGRETQYF. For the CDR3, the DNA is TGTGCCAGCAGTAGGACAGGGCGAGAGACCCAGTACTTC.

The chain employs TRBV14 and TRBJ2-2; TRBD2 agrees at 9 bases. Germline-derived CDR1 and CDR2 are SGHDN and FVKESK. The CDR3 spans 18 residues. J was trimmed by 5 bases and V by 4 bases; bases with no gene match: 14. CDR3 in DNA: TGTGCCAGCAGCCCGGGACTAGCATTAAGACGGCAGACCGGGGAGCTGTTTTTT. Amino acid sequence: CASSPGLALRRQTGELFF.

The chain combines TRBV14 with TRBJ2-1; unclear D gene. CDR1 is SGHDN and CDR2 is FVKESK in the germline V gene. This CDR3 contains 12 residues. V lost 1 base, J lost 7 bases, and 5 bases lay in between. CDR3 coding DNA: TGTGCCAGCAGCCAAGCTCGAAATGAGCAGTTCTTC. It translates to CASSQARNEQFF.

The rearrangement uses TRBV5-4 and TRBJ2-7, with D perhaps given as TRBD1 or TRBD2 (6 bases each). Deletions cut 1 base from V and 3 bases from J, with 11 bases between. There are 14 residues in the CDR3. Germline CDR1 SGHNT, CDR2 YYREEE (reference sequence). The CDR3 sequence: CASSLSGAGYEQYF. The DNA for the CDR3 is TGTGCCAGCAGCTTGTCGGGGGCAGGCTACGAGCAGTACTTC.

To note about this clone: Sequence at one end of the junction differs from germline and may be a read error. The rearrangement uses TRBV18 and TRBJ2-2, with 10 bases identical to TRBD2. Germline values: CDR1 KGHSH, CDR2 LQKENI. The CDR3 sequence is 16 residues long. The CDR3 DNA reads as TGTGCCAGCTCACCAGTTACTAGCGGGAACTCCGGGGAGCTGTTTTTT. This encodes CASSPVTSGNSGELFF.

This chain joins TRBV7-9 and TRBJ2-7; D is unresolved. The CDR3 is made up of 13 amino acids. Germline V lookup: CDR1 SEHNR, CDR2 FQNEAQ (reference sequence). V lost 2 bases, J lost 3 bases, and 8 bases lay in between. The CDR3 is CASSLIGSYEQYF. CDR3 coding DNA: TGTGCCAGCAGCTTAATCGGCAGCTACGAGCAGTACTTC.